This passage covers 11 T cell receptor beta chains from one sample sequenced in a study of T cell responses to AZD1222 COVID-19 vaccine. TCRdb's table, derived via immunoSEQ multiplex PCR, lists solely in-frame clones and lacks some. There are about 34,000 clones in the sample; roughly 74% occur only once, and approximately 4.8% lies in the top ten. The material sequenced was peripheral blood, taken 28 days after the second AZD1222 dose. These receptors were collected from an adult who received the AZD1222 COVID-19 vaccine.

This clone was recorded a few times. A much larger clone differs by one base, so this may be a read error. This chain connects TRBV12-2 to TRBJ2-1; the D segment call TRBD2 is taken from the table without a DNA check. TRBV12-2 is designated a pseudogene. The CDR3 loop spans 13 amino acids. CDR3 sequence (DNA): TGTGCAAGTCGCGCGGGGGGGGTCGATGAGCAGTTCTTC. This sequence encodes CASRAGGVDEQFF.

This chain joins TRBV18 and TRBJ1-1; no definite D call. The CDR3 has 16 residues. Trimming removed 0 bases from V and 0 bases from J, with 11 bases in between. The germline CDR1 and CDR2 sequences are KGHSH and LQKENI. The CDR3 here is CASSPPQLRVNTEAFF. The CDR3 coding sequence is TGTGCCAGCTCACCACCTCAATTGAGAGTGAACACTGAAGCTTTCTTT.

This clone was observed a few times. This CDR3 is CASSLDRASTDTQYF. The CDR3 region has the DNA TGCGCCAGCAGCTTGGACCGGGCTAGCACAGATACGCAGTATTTT. V gene TRBV5-1 combines with J gene TRBJ2-3, with D hard to call. Germline V CDR1 and CDR2: SGHRS, YFSETQ. The CDR3 runs to 15 residues. V lost 0 bases and J 0 bases, leaving 8 bases between the germline ends.

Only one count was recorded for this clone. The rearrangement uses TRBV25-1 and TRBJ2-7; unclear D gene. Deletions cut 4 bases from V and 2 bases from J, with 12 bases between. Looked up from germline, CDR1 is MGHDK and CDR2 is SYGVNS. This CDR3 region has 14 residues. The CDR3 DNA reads TGTGCCAGCAGTGGGCTGAATAAACCCTACGAGCAGTACTTC. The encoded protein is CASSGLNKPYEQYF.

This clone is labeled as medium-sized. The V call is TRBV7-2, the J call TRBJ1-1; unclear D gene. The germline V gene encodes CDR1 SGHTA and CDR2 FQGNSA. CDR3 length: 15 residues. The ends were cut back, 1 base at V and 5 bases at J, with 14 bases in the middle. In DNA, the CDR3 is TGTGCCAGCAGCTTAGGGAGGATGGGTAGAACTGAAGCTTTCTTT. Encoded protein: CASSLGRMGRTEAFF.

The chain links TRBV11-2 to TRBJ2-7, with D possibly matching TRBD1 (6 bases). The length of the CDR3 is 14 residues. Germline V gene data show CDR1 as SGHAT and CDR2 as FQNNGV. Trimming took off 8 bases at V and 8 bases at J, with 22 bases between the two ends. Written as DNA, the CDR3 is TGTGCCAGCCGAAACACAGGGCCCTTGAGCCAGCAGTACGTC. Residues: CASRNTGPLSQQYV.

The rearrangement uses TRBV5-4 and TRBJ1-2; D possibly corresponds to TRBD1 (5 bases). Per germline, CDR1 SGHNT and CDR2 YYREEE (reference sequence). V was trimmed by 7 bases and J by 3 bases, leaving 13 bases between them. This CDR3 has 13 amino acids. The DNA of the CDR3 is TGTGCCAGCTCGGGGGGGGACTACTATGGCTACACCTTC. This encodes CASSGGDYYGYTF.

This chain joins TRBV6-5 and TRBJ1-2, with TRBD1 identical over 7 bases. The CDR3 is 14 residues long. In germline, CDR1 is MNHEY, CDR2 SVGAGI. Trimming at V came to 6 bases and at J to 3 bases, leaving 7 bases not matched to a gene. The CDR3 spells CASSDRQGYYGYTF. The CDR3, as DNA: TGTGCCAGCAGCGACCGACAGGGCTACTATGGCTACACCTTC.

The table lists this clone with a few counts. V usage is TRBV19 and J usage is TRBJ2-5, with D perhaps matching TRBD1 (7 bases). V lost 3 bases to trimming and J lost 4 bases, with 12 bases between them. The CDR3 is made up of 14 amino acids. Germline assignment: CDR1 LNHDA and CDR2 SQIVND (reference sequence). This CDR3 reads CASSIQGGRETQYF. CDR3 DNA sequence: TGTGCCAGTAGTATTCAGGGGGGCAGAGAGACCCAGTACTTC. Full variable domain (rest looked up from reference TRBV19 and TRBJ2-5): DGGITQSPKYLFRKEGQNVTLSCEQNLNHDAMYWYRQDPGQGLRLIYYSQIVNDFQKGDIAEGYSVSREKKESFPLTVTSAQKNPTAFYLCASSIQGGRETQYFGPGTRLLVL.

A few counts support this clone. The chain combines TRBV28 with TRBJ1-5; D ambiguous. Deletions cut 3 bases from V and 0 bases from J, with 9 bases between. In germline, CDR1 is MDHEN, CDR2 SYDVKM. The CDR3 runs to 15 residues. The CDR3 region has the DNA TGTGCCAGCAGTTTGACGGACCTTAGCAATCAGCCCCAGCATTTT. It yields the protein CASSLTDLSNQPQHF.

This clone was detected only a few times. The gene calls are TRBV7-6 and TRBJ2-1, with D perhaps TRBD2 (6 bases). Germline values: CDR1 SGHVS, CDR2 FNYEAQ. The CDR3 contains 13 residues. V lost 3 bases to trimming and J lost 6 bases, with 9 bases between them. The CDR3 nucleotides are TGTGCCAGCAGCTTGACTAGACTCAATGAGCAGTTCTTC. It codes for CASSLTRLNEQFF.